This is a list of T cell receptor beta chains from one sample in a study of response to subunit inactivated influenza vaccine. TCRdb called the RT-PCR reads again in MiXCR, with one record for every CDR3 protein. The sample lists 650,000 to 800,000 distinct CDR3 sequences, around 13% occurring once. The material sequenced was PBMCs from blood, taken 14 to 15 days before vaccination. The receptors here all came from a man between 50 and 59 years old who received an inactivated influenza vaccine. CDR3s include the opening cysteine and the closing phenylalanine or tryptophan. The order of the fields is D gene, clone size, J gene, V gene, CDR3 length, CDR3 DNA, CDR3 protein. D genes are given only for firm matches. The listing skips clone size in some rows; elsewhere it reads once, few, many or a size class.

D: -
size: few
J: TRBJ2-7
V: TRBV11-2
length: 15
DNA: TGTGCCAGCAGCCCAGACCGGGGCGGCACCTACGAGCAGTACTTC
CDR3: CASSPDRGGTYEQYF

D: -
size: -
J: TRBJ1-1
V: TRBV20-1
length: 12
DNA: TGCAGTGCCCCGGGAGGGAATTATGAAGCTTTCTTT
CDR3: CSAPGGNYEAFF

D: TRBD1
size: -
J: TRBJ2-7
V: TRBV15
length: 15
DNA: TGTGCCACCAGCAGCCGGGACAGGGCCTTCGGAGAGCAGTACTTC
CDR3: CATSSRDRAFGEQYF

D: -
size: -
J: TRBJ1-1
V: TRBV7-8
length: 15
DNA: TGTGCCAGCAGCCCAGGGACCTCCGGGAACACTGAAGCTTTCTTT
CDR3: CASSPGTSGNTEAFF

D: -
size: few
J: TRBJ1-6
V: TRBV30
length: 12
DNA: TGTGCCTGGAGTGTGCCTAATTCACCCCTCCACTTT
CDR3: CAWSVPNSPLHF

D: -
size: -
J: TRBJ2-5
V: TRBV6-2/TRBV6-3
length: 14
DNA: TGTGCCAGCAGCCACAGGGCGAGGAAAGAGACCCAGTACTTC
CDR3: CASSHRARKETQYF

D: TRBD2
size: -
J: TRBJ2-1
V: TRBV5-1
length: 18
DNA: TGCGCCAGCAGCTTTCAGATCGGGACTAGCGGGTTCTACAATGAGCAGTTCTTC
CDR3: CASSFQIGTSGFYNEQFF

D: -
size: -
J: TRBJ2-7
V: TRBV4-1
length: 14
DNA: TGCGCCAGCAGCCGGGACGACAGCTCCTACGAGCAGTACTTC
CDR3: CASSRDDSSYEQYF

D: TRBD1
size: few
J: TRBJ1-5
V: TRBV7-8
length: 16
DNA: TGTGCCAGCAGCTTAACGGCAGGGGGAATGAATCAGCCCCAGCATTTT
CDR3: CASSLTAGGMNQPQHF

D: -
size: -
J: TRBJ2-2
V: TRBV9
length: 17
DNA: TGTGCCAGCAGCCCCCAAACCGGGACATTAAACACCGGGGAGCTGTTTTTT
CDR3: CASSPQTGTLNTGELFF

D: TRBD2
size: -
J: TRBJ2-1
V: TRBV14
length: 15
DNA: TGTGCCAGCAGCCCCTTTGCGGGAGGTGTCAATGAGCAGTTCTTC
CDR3: CASSPFAGGVNEQFF

D: -
size: -
J: TRBJ2-2
V: TRBV9
length: 17
DNA: TGTGCCAGCAGCGTAGGTATCACAGAGTCAAACACCGGGGAGCTGTTTTTT
CDR3: CASSVGITESNTGELFF

D: TRBD2
size: many
J: TRBJ2-3
V: TRBV11-2
length: 20
DNA: TGTGCCAGCAGCCCACACAGATCTTCGACTAGCGGGCAAGACACAGATACGCAGTATTTT
CDR3: CASSPHRSSTSGQDTDTQYF

D: -
size: many
J: TRBJ1-2
V: TRBV5-1
length: 15
DNA: TGCGCCAGCAGCATAGGGTTTGAAGAAGGCTATGGCTACACCTTC
CDR3: CASSIGFEEGYGYTF

D: -
size: many
J: TRBJ1-3
V: TRBV24-1
length: 13
DNA: TGTGCCACCGCCTCCGGGGCTGGAAACACCATATATTTT
CDR3: CATASGAGNTIYF

D: -
size: few
J: TRBJ2-3
V: TRBV11-3
length: 13
DNA: TGTGCCAGCAGCTTCCAGGACACAGATACGCAGTATTTT
CDR3: CASSFQDTDTQYF

D: -
size: few
J: TRBJ2-1
V: TRBV7-2
length: 16
DNA: TGTGCCAGCAGCTTATCAGGGGTAGCGATATACAATGAGCAGTTCTTC
CDR3: CASSLSGVAIYNEQFF

D: -
size: -
J: TRBJ2-3
V: TRBV28
length: 13
DNA: TGTGCCAGCATCCCATGGTCGGGAGATACGCAGTATTTT
CDR3: CASIPWSGDTQYF

D: -
size: -
J: TRBJ2-5
V: TRBV29-1
length: 12
DNA: TGCAGCGTGCATAAACCCGGGGAGACCCAGTACTTC
CDR3: CSVHKPGETQYF

D: -
size: few
J: TRBJ2-5
V: TRBV2
length: 12
DNA: TGTGCCAGCGGATCCCCAGCGGAGACCCAGTACTTC
CDR3: CASGSPAETQYF

D: -
size: many
J: TRBJ2-3
V: TRBV29-1
length: 13
DNA: TGCAGCGTTGAAGTCGTCTCAGCAGATACGCAGTATTTT
CDR3: CSVEVVSADTQYF

D: -
size: -
J: TRBJ1-1
V: TRBV7-2
length: 14
DNA: TGTGCCAGCAGCTTAGGTCTGGGCTTCACTGAAGCTTTCTTT
CDR3: CASSLGLGFTEAFF

D: -
size: few
J: TRBJ1-5
V: TRBV28
length: 15
DNA: TGTGCCAGCAACCCTTTAGGGGGGGGTAGCCAGCCCCAGCATTTT
CDR3: CASNPLGGGSQPQHF

D: -
size: -
J: TRBJ2-7
V: TRBV30
length: 15
DNA: TGTGCCTGGAGTGTGTTGACAGGCGTATCCTACGAGCAGTACTTC
CDR3: CAWSVLTGVSYEQYF

D: -
size: -
J: TRBJ1-2
V: TRBV20-1
length: 13
DNA: TGCAGTGCCCGGATGAGGGGGGGTGGTGGCTACACCTTC
CDR3: CSARMRGGGGYTF

D: -
size: -
J: TRBJ1-1
V: TRBV12-3/TRBV12-4
length: 12
DNA: TGTGCCAGCGGCCGTGGGAACACTGAAGCTTTCTTT
CDR3: CASGRGNTEAFF